One and the same sample provided the 8 T cell receptor beta chains below, sequenced in a study of T-cell memory formation after mild COVID-19. TCRdb redid the calling of the 5' RACE reads with MiXCR, one entry per CDR3 protein. The profile shows around 250,000 distinct CDR3 sequences, roughly 15% of them singletons. Source material: PBMCs or a T cell subset sorted from them (not recorded which). Receptors originate from a man in his late teens or twenties who had mild COVID-19 (a few samples of this study predate the infection). Cell type and time point are not known.

V is TRBV20-1 and J is TRBJ2-1, with TRBD1 identical over 7 bases. The CDR3 has 15 residues. After removal of 1 base from V and 1 base from J, the junction contained 4 bases not matched to a gene. Germline V gene data show CDR1 as DFQATT and CDR2 as SNEGSKA (reference sequence). The CDR3 protein is CSARVGGWSYNEQFF. For the CDR3, the DNA is TGCAGTGCTAGAGTAGGGGGCTGGTCCTACAATGAGCAGTTCTTC.

This clonotype was observed a handful of times. The V gene is TRBV10-2, the J gene TRBJ2-1; 10 bases map to TRBD2. Unmatched junction bases numbered 16, after V lost 8 bases and J lost 12 bases. The CDR3 is made up of 15 amino acids. The germline gives CDR1 WSHSY, CDR2 SAAADI. The CDR3, as DNA: TGCGCCAGCGTAGCGGGGGGCTCCCCCTGGATCGGGCAGTTCTTC. Translated, it gives CASVAGGSPWIGQFF.

This sequence joins TRBV6-6 and TRBJ1-2; TRBD1 might be the D (5 bases). The CDR3 is 12 amino acids. The germline V gene has CDR1 MNHNY and CDR2 SVGAGI (reference sequence). V was shortened by 7 bases and J by 8 bases, with 14 bases between the two germline ends. The CDR3 region has the DNA TGTGCCAGCATGTCCTCAGGGTACGGCTACACCTTC. It codes for CASMSSGYGYTF.

This clonotype has ten or more counts. The chain carries TRBV29-1 and TRBJ2-1; either TRBD1 or TRBD2 may supply D (5 bases each). Deletions cut 8 bases from V and 4 bases from J, with 12 bases between. This CDR3 region has 12 residues. The germline V gene encodes CDR1 SQVTM and CDR2 ANQGSEA. The CDR3 sequence is CSSGTEYNEQFF. CDR3 sequence (DNA): TGCAGCTCCGGGACGGAGTACAATGAGCAGTTCTTC.

The rearrangement joins TRBV29-1 to TRBJ1-1; D uncertain. Looked up from germline, CDR1 is SQVTM and CDR2 is ANQGSEA. The CDR3 is made up of 13 amino acids. V lost 5 bases, J lost 0 bases, and 10 bases lay in between. CDR3 DNA: TGCAGCGTTCAACAAGGCCTGAACACTGAAGCTTTCTTT. Its protein is CSVQQGLNTEAFF.

This clonotype was seen ten or more times. The chain carries TRBV5-1 and TRBJ2-1, with TRBD1 identical over 12 bases. Germline V gene data show CDR1 as SGHRS and CDR2 as YFSETQ. After removal of 4 bases from V and 10 bases from J, the junction contained 12 bases not matched to a gene. CDR3 length: 16 residues. The CDR3 region is CASSPGSGQGAKEQFF. Here the CDR3 DNA reads TGCGCCAGCAGCCCCGGGTCGGGACAGGGGGCAAAGGAGCAGTTCTTC.

The sample holds a few counts of this clonotype. The chain employs TRBV6-5 and TRBJ1-1, with TRBD1 matching 7 bases. Germline loops: CDR1 MNHEY, CDR2 SVGAGI. V lost 5 bases and J lost 14; bases outside the gene matches: 11. There are 12 residues in the CDR3. The DNA for the CDR3 is TGTGCCAGCAGTCCCGACAGGGCATATTCATTCTTT. This gives the protein CASSPDRAYSFF.

The V and J genes are TRBV11-1 and TRBJ2-3; 8 nucleotides agree with TRBD2. The V segment lost 0 bases and the J segment 2 bases; nucleotides outside the gene matches: 7. The CDR3 has 17 amino acids. Germline CDR1 SGHAT, CDR2 FQDESV (reference sequence). CDR3 protein: CASSLAITAGATDTQYF. CDR3 DNA: TGTGCCAGCAGCTTAGCGATTACAGCGGGGGCCACAGATACGCAGTATTTT.